This T cell receptor beta chain was identified in a study of neurological immune-mediated disorders. Overall study findings and caveats: Sharing of CDR3 amino acid sequences among expanded clones across subjects was absent, suggesting private repertoires in all groups.

cDNA was made by 5'RACE with 10-nucleotide random UMIs. MiXCR, run by TCRdb on the 5' RACE reads, gives a single entry per CDR3 protein. The data contain over 50,000 distinct CDR3 sequences, 3% to 3.5% of them singletons. This clonotype was picked up many times. The target antigen is unknown. Per germline, CDR1 LGHDT and CDR2 YNNKEL (reference sequence). The V gene lost 1 base and the J gene lost 0 bases, with 17 bases spanning the gap. This CDR3 has 18 amino acids. The chain couples TRBV3-1 to TRBJ2-3; possibly TRBD2 for D (5 bases). The receptor's source is a man between 40 and 49 years old with multiple sclerosis. The sequencing sample was made of PBMCs. CDR3 bases: TGTGCCAGCAGCCAAGGCCCCCCGCAGCGGAGTAGCACAGATACGCAGTATTTT. Residues: CASSQGPPQRSSTDTQYF.